The 6 T cell receptor beta chains presented below share a single source sample, sequenced in a study of shared clonotypes between healthy human individuals. TCRdb's table, derived via immunoSEQ multiplex PCR, lists solely in-frame clones and lacks some. The data hold about 2.4 million clones, with 80% to 95% observed a single time. Sequenced input: naive CD4+ T cells from PBMCs. Sample subset: CD45RA+ positively selected. The receptors here all came from a young man in good health. Some clones in this sample may be carry-over from other donors' samples.

As to this clone: Other nucleotide sequences in the sample specify the same CDR3. V and J are TRBV9 and TRBJ2-1; no clear D. The CDR3 totals 13 residues. The germline gives CDR1 SGDLS, CDR2 YYNGEE. Trimming removed 0 bases at V and 7 bases at J, with 8 bases between. Here the CDR3 reads CASSVGPTNEQFF. Here the CDR3 DNA reads TGTGCCAGCAGCGTAGGACCCACGAATGAGCAGTTCTTC.

Notes on this clone: Other DNA variants within this sample encode the same CDR3. The chain employs TRBV7-9 and TRBJ1-5, with 10 nucleotides matching TRBD1. J was trimmed by 5 bases and V by 5 bases; bases with no gene match: 3. CDR3 size: 14 residues. Germline V gene data show CDR1 as SEHNR and CDR2 as FQNEAQ (reference sequence). CDR3 nucleotides: TGTGCCAGCAGCCGCGGACAGGGGGATCAGCCCCAGCATTTT. This encodes CASSRGQGDQPQHF.

CDR3 coding DNA: TGTGCCAGCAGCTTAGGGGCGGGAATCTCCTACGAGCAGTACTTC. Its protein product is CASSLGAGISYEQYF. The chain joins TRBV7-9 to TRBJ2-7; tentatively, D is TRBD2 (6 bases). Germline CDR1 is SEHNR and CDR2 is FQNEAQ (reference sequence). There are 15 residues in the CDR3. V was trimmed by 1 base and J by 0 bases, leaving 10 bases between them.

The V gene is TRBV18, the J gene TRBJ1-2, with TRBD1 as a possible D gene (6 bases). CDR1 and CDR2 (germline): KGHSH, LQKENI. Trimming stripped 10 bases from V and 4 bases from J, with 22 bases between. The CDR3 sequence is 15 residues long. The CDR3 region is CATVQGGGQSYGYTF. The CDR3 DNA sequence: TGTGCCACCGTACAGGGCGGGGGACAAAGCTATGGCTACACCTTC. The full variable domain, in which reference TRBV18 and TRBJ1-2 provide the parts outside the CDR3, is NAGVMQNPRHLVRRRGQEARLRCSPMKGHSHVYWYRQLPEEGLKFMVYLQKENIIDESGMPKERFSAEFPKEGPSILRIQQVVRGDSAAYFCATVQGGGQSYGYTFGSGTRLTVV.

J is TRBJ2-3 and V is TRBV29-1, with D possibly being TRBD1 (6 bases). The CDR3 contains 15 residues. Germline V gene lookup returns CDR1 SQVTM and CDR2 ANQGSEA. Trimming stripped 6 bases from V and 0 bases from J, with 16 bases between. In DNA, the CDR3 is TGCAGCGTGACGGACAGAACGCATAGCACAGATACGCAGTATTTT. This gives the protein CSVTDRTHSTDTQYF.

The V and J genes are TRBV6-5 and TRBJ1-2, with D possibly being TRBD1 (5 bases). This CDR3 contains 15 residues. Trimming cost V 6 bases and J 6 bases, with 20 bases left between them. CDR1 is MNHEY and CDR2 is SVGAGI in the germline V gene. The CDR3: CASRVKGSRANGYTF. The CDR3 DNA follows: TGTGCCAGCAGAGTTAAAGGGTCCAGGGCCAATGGCTACACCTTC.